The entry below gives a single T cell receptor (beta chain) sequence along with its context. What it binds is unknown. Researchers made TCR beta libraries by using iRepertoire HTBI primers and running Arm-PCR on CDR3 regions. TCRdb independently ran MiXCR on the multiplex PCR reads; one entry per CDR3 protein. The sample lists roughly 450,000 distinct CDR3 sequences; 20% were seen once. The data derive from a study of regulatory T cells in long-lasting Graves disease. Study-wide results and caveats: Lower TCR diversity characterized persistent Graves' patients relative to newly diagnosed patients.

CDR3 length: 12 amino acids. Per the germline V gene, CDR1 is SGHVS and CDR2 is FQNEAQ. Trimming pared 1 base from V and 7 bases from J, leaving 4 bases between. Sample time point: persistent/refractory GD, antithyroid drugs over 5 years with positive TRAb. Extracted RNA from PBMCs served as the source of the TCR library. The chain uses TRBV7-8 and TRBJ2-2, with D uncertain. The material was peripheral blood mononuclear cells (PBMCs), obtained when the disease was refractory, from a patient treated with antithyroid drugs. The sequence derives from a female donor with Graves disease. CDR3 sequence (DNA): TGTGCCAGCAGCTTAGACTTCGGGGAGCTGTTTTTT. It is translated as CASSLDFGELFF.